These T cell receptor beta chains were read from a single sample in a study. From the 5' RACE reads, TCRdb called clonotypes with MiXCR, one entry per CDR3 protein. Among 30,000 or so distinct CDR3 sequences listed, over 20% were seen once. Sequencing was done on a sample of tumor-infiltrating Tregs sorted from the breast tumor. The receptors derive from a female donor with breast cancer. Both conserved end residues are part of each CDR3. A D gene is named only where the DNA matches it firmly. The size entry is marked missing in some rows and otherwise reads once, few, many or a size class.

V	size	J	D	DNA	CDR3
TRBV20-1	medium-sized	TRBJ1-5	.	TGCAGTGCTAGAGCGGGACACTATTTGCAGCCCCAGCATTTT	CSARAGHYLQPQHF
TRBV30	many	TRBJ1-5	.	TGTGCCTGGGCTTCAGGGTTGGATCAGCCCCAGCATTTT	CAWASGLDQPQHF
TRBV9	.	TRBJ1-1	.	TGTGCCAGCAGCGTAGTCCCTGTAGGGGGGGGCTACAATGAGCAGTTCTTT	CASSVVPVGGGYNEQFF
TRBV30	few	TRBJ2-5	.	TGTGCCTGGGCCCCCGGGGGTATCCAAGAGACCCAGTACTTC	CAWAPGGIQETQYF
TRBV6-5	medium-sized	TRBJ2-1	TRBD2	TGTGCCAGCAGTTACTCCCTACCTAGCGGTCTCTACAATGAGCAGTTCTTC	CASSYSLPSGLYNEQFF
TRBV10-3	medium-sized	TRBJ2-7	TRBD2	TGTGCCATCAGGAGTAGCGGGAGCTCCTACGAGCAGTACTTC	CAIRSSGSSYEQYF
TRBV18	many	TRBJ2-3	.	TGTGCCAGCTCACCATGGGGGGGCCCTGGACCAGATACGCAGTATTTT	CASSPWGGPGPDTQYF
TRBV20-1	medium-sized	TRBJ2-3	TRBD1	TGCAGTGCTCAGGGGGATCTCACAGATACGCAGTATTTT	CSAQGDLTDTQYF
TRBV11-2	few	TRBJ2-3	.	TGTGCCACCCAGCTCCGGCCTGCTAGCGTACCTAGCACAGATACGCAGTATTTT	CATQLRPASVPSTDTQYF
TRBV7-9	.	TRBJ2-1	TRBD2	TGTGCCAGCAGTCGTGGTGGACTAGCGGGAGGGGACAATGAGCAGTTCTTC	CASSRGGLAGGDNEQFF
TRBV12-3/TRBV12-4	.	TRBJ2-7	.	TGTGCCAGCAGTTTTAAGGACATTATCCGCTCCTACGAGCAGTACTTC	CASSFKDIIRSYEQYF
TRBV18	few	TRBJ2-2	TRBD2	TGTGCCAGCTCACATGGGAGTAGCGGGAGAGGAACCGGGGAGCTGTTTTTT	CASSHGSSGRGTGELFF
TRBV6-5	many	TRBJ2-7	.	TGTGCCAGCAGTTACTCCGGGAGCTCCTACGAGCAGTACTTC	CASSYSGSSYEQYF
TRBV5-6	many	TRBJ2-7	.	TGTGCCAGCAGCTTGTTTCAGGGAAGCCCCTACGAGCAGTACTTC	CASSLFQGSPYEQYF
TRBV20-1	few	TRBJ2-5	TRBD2	TGCAGTGCTAGAGTGGGGGGGAGTAGTCGAGAGACCCAGTACTTC	CSARVGGSSRETQYF
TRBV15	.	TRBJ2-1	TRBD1	TGTGCCACCAGCCGGGGGGGACAGGGGACGAATGAGCAGTTCTTC	CATSRGGQGTNEQFF
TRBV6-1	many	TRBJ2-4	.	TGTGCCAGCTCCCCTCGCGGGATGAAAAACATTCAGTACTTC	CASSPRGMKNIQYF
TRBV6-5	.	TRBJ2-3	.	TGTGCCAGCAGTTACTCGATGCAGCGCACAGATACGCAGTATTTT	CASSYSMQRTDTQYF
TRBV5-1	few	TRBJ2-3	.	TGCGCCAGCAGCTTGGCCAGGCGGACCCCTAGCACAGATACGCAGTATTTT	CASSLARRTPSTDTQYF
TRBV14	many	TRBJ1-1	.	TGTGCCAGCAGCCAAGAGATCCCACTGGACGCCGTGAACACTGAAGCTTTCTTT	CASSQEIPLDAVNTEAFF
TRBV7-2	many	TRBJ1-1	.	TGTGCCAGCAGCCCCCCAGAGAACACTGAAGCTTTCTTT	CASSPPENTEAFF
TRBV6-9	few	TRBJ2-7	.	TGTGCCAGCTGTAGACCTAAGGGCAGCTCCTACGAGCAGTACTTC	CASCRPKGSSYEQYF
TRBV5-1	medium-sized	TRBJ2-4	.	TGCGCCAGCAGCTCGGGACCCGGAGGAAACATTCAGTACTTC	CASSSGPGGNIQYF
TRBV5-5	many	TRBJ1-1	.	TGTGCCAGCAGCCTGGCAGGTGGGAACACTGAAGCTTTCTTT	CASSLAGGNTEAFF
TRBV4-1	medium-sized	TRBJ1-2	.	TGCGCCAGCAGCCAAGTAGTTGCAGGGGCAGGAGTTGAAGGCTACACCTTC	CASSQVVAGAGVEGYTF
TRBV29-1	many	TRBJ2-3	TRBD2	TGCAGCGTTGGACGGGGGGGGGCCACAGATACGCAGTATTTT	CSVGRGGATDTQYF
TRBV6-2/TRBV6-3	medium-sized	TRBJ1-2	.	TGTGCCAGCAGGTACACCCAGGGGAACTATGGCTACACCTTC	CASRYTQGNYGYTF
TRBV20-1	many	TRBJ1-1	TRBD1	TGCAGTGCGATGACAGGGGGCTTTACTGAAGCTTTCTTT	CSAMTGGFTEAFF
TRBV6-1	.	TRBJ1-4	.	TGTGCCAGCATCAAAGGGTCAGAAGGGAATGAAAAACTGTTTTTT	CASIKGSEGNEKLFF
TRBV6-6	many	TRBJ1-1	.	TGTGCCAGCAGTTACCGGGCGCTATTTGCTGAAGCTTTCTTT	CASSYRALFAEAFF
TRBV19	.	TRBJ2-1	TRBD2	TGTGCCAGTTCCAGGGGACTAGCGGGAGTAAGGTACAATGAGCAGTTCTTC	CASSRGLAGVRYNEQFF
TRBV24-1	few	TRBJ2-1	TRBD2	TGTGCCACCAGTGACCCCGGGACTAGCGCCGGCAATGAGCAGTTCTTC	CATSDPGTSAGNEQFF
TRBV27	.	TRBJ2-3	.	TGTGCCAGCACTACCAGGGGAAACCGGCAAGATACGCAGTATTTT	CASTTRGNRQDTQYF
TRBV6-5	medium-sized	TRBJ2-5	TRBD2	TGTGCCAGCAGTTACTCGTCTAGACCTGGGACTAGCGGGAGCGCGAGGACCCAGTACTTC	CASSYSSRPGTSGSARTQYF
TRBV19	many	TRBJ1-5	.	TGTGCCAGTAGTATGGGTCTGGAGGGGTTGAGCAATCAGCCCCAGCATTTT	CASSMGLEGLSNQPQHF
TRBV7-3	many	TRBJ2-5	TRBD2	TGTGCCAGCAGCCCGCAGGGAGCGGGAGTAGCGACCCAGTACTTC	CASSPQGAGVATQYF
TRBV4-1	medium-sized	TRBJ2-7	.	TGCGCCAGCAGCCTCGTTGGGGCCTACGAGCAGTACTTC	CASSLVGAYEQYF
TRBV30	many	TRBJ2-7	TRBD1	TGTGCCTGGAGTGGGGACAGGGGCGAGCAGTACTTC	CAWSGDRGEQYF
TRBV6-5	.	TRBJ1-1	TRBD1	TGTGCCAGCAGTTCTTACAGGGGGACGAACACTGAAGCTTTCTTT	CASSSYRGTNTEAFF
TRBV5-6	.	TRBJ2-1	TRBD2	TGTGCCAGCAGCTTACGTACTAGCGGGAAGGTGGAGACCTACAATGAGCAGTTCTTC	CASSLRTSGKVETYNEQFF
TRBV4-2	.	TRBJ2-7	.	TGTGCCAGCAGTCGGCACAGGTCCGAGCAGTACTTC	CASSRHRSEQYF
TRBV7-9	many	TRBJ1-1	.	TGTGCCAGCAGCTCGTCCAATGGGCCCAACACTGAAGCTTTCTTT	CASSSSNGPNTEAFF
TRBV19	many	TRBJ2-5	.	TGTGCCAGTAGTCCTCAGGGACAAGAGACCCAGTACTTC	CASSPQGQETQYF
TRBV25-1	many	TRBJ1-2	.	TGTGCCAGCAGTGAGGGGGGCAGGGCGGGCTATGGCTACACCTTC	CASSEGGRAGYGYTF
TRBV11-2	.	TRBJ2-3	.	TGTGCCAGCAGCTCCCAGCGCACAGATACGCAGTATTTT	CASSSQRTDTQYF
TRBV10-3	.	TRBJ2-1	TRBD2	TGTGCCATCAGTGGTTCGGCTAGCGGCTACAATGAGCAGTTCTTC	CAISGSASGYNEQFF
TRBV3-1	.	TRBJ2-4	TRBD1	TGTGCCAGCAGCCAAGATTCGGGGGACAGGGAGGACATTCAGTACTTC	CASSQDSGDREDIQYF
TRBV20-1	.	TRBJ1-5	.	TGCAGTGCTTCGGACACCCGATGCAATCAGCCCCAGCATTTT	CSASDTRCNQPQHF
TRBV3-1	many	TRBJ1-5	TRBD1	TGTGCCAGCAGCCTAACAGGGGGTTTCAATCAGCCCCAGCATTTT	CASSLTGGFNQPQHF
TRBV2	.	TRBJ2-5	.	TGTGCCAGCAGCGGCTTACTAGGCCCAGGGAGCGAGACCCAGTACTTC	CASSGLLGPGSETQYF
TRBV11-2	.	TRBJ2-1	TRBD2	TGTGCCAGCAGAAATCTACGAGCGGGAGGGTCCTACAATGAGCGGTTCTTC	CASRNLRAGGSYNERFF
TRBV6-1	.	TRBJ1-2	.	TGTGCCAGCAGCGGCCGGGCAGCTGATTATAACTCTGGCTACACCTTC	CASSGRAADYNSGYTF
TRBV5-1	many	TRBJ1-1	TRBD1	TGCGCCAGCAGCTTGGTCCAGGGGGGGAACACTGAAGCTTTCTTT	CASSLVQGGNTEAFF
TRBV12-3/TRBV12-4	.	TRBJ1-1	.	TGTGCCAGCAGTTTAGCTTCGGGGACCGAAGCTTTCTTT	CASSLASGTEAFF